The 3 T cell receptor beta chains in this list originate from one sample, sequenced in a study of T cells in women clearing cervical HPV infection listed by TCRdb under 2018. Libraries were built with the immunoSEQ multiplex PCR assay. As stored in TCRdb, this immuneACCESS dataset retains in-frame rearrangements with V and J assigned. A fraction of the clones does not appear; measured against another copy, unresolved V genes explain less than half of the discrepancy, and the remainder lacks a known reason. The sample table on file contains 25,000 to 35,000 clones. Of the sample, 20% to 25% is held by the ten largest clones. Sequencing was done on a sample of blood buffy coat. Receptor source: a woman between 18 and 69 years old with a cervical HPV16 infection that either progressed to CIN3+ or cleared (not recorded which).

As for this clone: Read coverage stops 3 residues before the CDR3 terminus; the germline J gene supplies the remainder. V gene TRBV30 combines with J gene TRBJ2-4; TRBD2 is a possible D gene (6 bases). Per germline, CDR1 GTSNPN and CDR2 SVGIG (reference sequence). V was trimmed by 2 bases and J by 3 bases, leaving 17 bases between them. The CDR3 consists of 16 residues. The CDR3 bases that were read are TGTGCCTGGAGTCGCGGGGCTTCTGGGAGCAAAAACATT. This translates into CAWSRGASGSKNI. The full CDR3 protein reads CAWSRGASGSKNIQYF.

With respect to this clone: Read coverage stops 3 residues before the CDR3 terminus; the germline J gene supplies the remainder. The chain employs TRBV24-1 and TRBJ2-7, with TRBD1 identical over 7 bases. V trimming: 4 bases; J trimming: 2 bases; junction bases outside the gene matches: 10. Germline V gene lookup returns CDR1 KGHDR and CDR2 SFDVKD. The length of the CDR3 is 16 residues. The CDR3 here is CATSDGERGRPYEQYF. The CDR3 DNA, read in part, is TGTGCCACCAGTGACGGGGAGAGGGGGCGCCCCTACGAG.

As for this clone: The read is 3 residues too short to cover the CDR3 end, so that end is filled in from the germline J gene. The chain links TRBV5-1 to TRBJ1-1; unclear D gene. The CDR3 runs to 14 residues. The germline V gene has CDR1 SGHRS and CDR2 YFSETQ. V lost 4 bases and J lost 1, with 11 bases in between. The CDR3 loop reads CASSQTSTNTEAFF. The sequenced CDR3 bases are TGCGCCAGCAGCCAAACCTCTACGAACACTGAA. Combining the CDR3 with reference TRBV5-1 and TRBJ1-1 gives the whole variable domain KAGVTQTPRYLIKTRGQQVTLSCSPISGHRSVSWYQQTPGQGLQFLFEYFSETQRNKGNFPGRFSGRQFSNSRSEMNVSTLELGDSALYLCASSQTSTNTEAFFGQGTRLTVV.